In this sample, the clone carrying this TCR beta chain turned up once. A junction boundary mismatches the germline segment, possibly from a read error. This sample is part of a study of T cell repertoires in aging, cancer and after chemotherapy. This CDR3 contains 12 residues. Germline-derived CDR1 and CDR2 are LNHNV and YYDKDF (reference sequence). Multiplex touch-down PCR with TRB-A/B primers amplified rearranged V-D-J TRB sequences. TCRdb re-derived calls from the multiplex PCR reads in MiXCR, one entry per CDR3 protein. The sample records thousands of distinct CDR3 sequences, under 25% being singletons. TCR beta rearrangements were amplified from peripheral blood genomic DNA.

V gene TRBV15 combines with J gene TRBJ1-5; D unclear. Material for sequencing was blood. This receptor was obtained from a human donor in good health. The donor label of this sample is uncertain. The CDR3: CATRGGDQHQHF. Here the CDR3 DNA reads TGTGCCACCAGGGGTGGAGATCAGCACCAGCATTTT.